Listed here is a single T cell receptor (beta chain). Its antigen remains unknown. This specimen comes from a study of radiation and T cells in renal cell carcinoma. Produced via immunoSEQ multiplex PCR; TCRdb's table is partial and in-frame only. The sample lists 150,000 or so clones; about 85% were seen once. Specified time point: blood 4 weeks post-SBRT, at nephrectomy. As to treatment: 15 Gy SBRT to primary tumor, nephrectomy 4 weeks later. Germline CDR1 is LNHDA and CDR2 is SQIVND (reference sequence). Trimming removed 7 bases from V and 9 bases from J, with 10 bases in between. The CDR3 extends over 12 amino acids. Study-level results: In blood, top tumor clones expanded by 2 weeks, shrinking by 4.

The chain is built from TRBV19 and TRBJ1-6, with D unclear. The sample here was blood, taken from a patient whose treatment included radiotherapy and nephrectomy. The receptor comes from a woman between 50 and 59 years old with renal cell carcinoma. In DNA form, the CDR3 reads TGTGCCAGTATGGAACGGCTTTCACCCCTCCACTTT. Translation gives CASMERLSPLHF.